This T cell receptor beta chain originates from a study of shared clonotypes between healthy human individuals. Study-level findings and limits: Clonotype sharing among donors was thought likely to change with sequencing depth.

V lost 10 bases and J lost 1, with 16 bases in between. CDR1 and CDR2 from the germline V gene are LNHDA and SQIVND (reference sequence). The CDR3 runs to 14 residues. Sequencing was at deep level. TCRdb keeps only in-frame clones here, not all; method: immunoSEQ multiplex PCR. The top ten clones hold about 13% of a sample with about half a million clones, roughly 80% of them seen once. This clone was seen a few times. The antigen is undetermined. The receptor comes from a woman aged 35 to 49 in good health. Some clones in this sample may be carry-over from other donors' samples. This rearrangement joins TRBV19 to TRBJ1-1; D unresolved. The sample was PBMCs. CDR3 DNA: TGTGCCACCCAACCCGGTCCGGCGAACACTGAAGCTTTCTTT. Translated: CATQPGPANTEAFF. The entire variable domain, with the rest obtained from reference TRBV19 and TRBJ1-1, is as follows: DGGITQSPKYLFRKEGQNVTLSCEQNLNHDAMYWYRQDPGQGLRLIYYSQIVNDFQKGDIAEGYSVSREKKESFPLTVTSAQKNPTAFYLCATQPGPANTEAFFGQGTRLTVV.